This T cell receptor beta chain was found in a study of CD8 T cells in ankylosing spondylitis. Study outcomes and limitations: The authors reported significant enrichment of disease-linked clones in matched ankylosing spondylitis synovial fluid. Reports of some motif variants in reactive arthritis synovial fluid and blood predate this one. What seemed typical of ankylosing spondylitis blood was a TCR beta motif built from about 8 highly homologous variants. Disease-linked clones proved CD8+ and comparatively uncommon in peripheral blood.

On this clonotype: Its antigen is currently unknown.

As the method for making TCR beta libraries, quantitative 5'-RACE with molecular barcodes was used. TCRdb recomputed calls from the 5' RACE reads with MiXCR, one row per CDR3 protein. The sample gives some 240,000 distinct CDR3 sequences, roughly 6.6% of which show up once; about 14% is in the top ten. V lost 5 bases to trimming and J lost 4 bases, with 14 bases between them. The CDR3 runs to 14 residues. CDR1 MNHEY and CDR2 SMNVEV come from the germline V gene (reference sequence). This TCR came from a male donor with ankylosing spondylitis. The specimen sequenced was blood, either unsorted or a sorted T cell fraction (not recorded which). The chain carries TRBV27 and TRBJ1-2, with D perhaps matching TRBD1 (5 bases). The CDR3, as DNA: TGTGCCAGCAGTCCCTGGGGCAGTTCCTATGGCTACACCTTC. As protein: CASSPWGSSYGYTF.